These T cell receptor beta chains were read from a single sample in a study of blood T cells in healthy people across ages. TCRdb re-called the 5' RACE reads with MiXCR, one entry per CDR3 protein. The sample yields hundreds of thousands of distinct CDR3 sequences, around 24% seen once. The same data also contributed to another study, on T cells of mothers and their children.

Sequenced: blood. The receptor set was obtained from a boy aged 5-17 years in good health. Both conserved end residues are part of each CDR3. The D gene is left open where the match is weak. The size of a clone is reported for some rows only, either as once, few or many, or as a class for expanded clones.

TRBJ2-1 few TRBV28 NA TGTGCCAGCAGCCGGACTTACCAGGGGAATGAGCAGTTCTTC CASSRTYQGNEQFF
TRBJ2-3 NA TRBV5-1 NA TGCGCCAGCAGCTTGGCTACTAGAATGGATACGCAGTATTTT CASSLATRMDTQYF
TRBJ1-6 NA TRBV5-6 NA TGTGCCAGCAGCTTGGGTCTGGGGAGTTCACCCCTCCACTTT CASSLGLGSSPLHF
TRBJ1-1 NA TRBV25-1 NA TGTGCCACCCTGGACGGGAGGGAAGCTTTCTTT CATLDGREAFF
TRBJ2-4 few TRBV20-1 NA TGCAGTGCTAGCTCCCGACCTTCAAACATTCAGTACTTC CSASSRPSNIQYF
TRBJ2-7 NA TRBV29-1 NA TGCAGCGTCGGGCGGACGGGAAGCTCCTACGAGCAGTACTTC CSVGRTGSSYEQYF
TRBJ2-1 few TRBV12-3/TRBV12-4 NA TGTGCCAGCAGTTTGACAGGGAGGTCCTACAATGAGCAGTTCTTC CASSLTGRSYNEQFF
TRBJ2-7 NA TRBV19 TRBD1 TGTGCCAGTAGTCCCCACGGACAGGGCCTAGGTGGAGAACCCTACGAGCAGTACTTC CASSPHGQGLGGEPYEQYF
TRBJ2-1 NA TRBV7-6 TRBD2 TGTGCCAGCAGCTTGGGAAGCGGGGGCGGGGGCAATGAGCAGTTCTTC CASSLGSGGGGNEQFF
TRBJ1-4 NA TRBV20-1 TRBD1 TGCAGTGCCGATCCGCCGGGACAGCAACTGTTTTTT CSADPPGQQLFF
TRBJ2-5 many TRBV20-1 NA TGCAGTGCTAGACCGGGACCACAAAGAGAGACCCAGTACTTC CSARPGPQRETQYF
TRBJ2-3 NA TRBV5-4 NA TGTGCCAGCAGCTTCTCCTGGGGACTCGAGTATTTT CASSFSWGLEYF
TRBJ2-1 few TRBV28 TRBD1 TGTGCCAGCAGTTACGCTGGGACAGGGGGACGGAATGAGCAGTTCTTC CASSYAGTGGRNEQFF
TRBJ2-1 many TRBV5-1 NA TGCGCCAGCAGCGAGCTGAATGAGCAGTTCTTC CASSELNEQFF
TRBJ2-7 NA TRBV28 TRBD1 TGTGCCAGCAGTGACAGGGGGAGCTCCTACGAGCAGTACTTC CASSDRGSSYEQYF
TRBJ2-7 few TRBV29-1 TRBD1 TGCAGCGCTTCACTCGGGACAGGCTTCTACGAGCAGTACTTC CSASLGTGFYEQYF
TRBJ2-6 NA TRBV6-2/TRBV6-3 TRBD2 TGTGCCAGCAGTCTAGCGGGAGACCTCGCTGGGGCCAACGTCCTGACTTTC CASSLAGDLAGANVLTF
TRBJ2-5 few TRBV7-6 NA TGTGCCAGCAGCTTAGAGGTCAGGCCCCAAGAGACCCAGTACTTC CASSLEVRPQETQYF
TRBJ1-2 few TRBV4-1 NA TGCGCCAGCAGCCAACTACTCCACTTAGGGCAGATCTCTAACTATGGCTACACCTTC CASSQLLHLGQISNYGYTF
TRBJ2-1 NA TRBV15 TRBD2 TGTGCCACCAGCAGAGATCTGGGGGAGGGCGAAAATGAGCAGTTCTTC CATSRDLGEGENEQFF
TRBJ2-3 few TRBV4-3 TRBD2 TGCGCCAGCAGCCCTTATCCCAGCGGGGATACAGATACGCAGTATTTT CASSPYPSGDTDTQYF
TRBJ2-1 NA TRBV6-5 NA TGTGCCAGCAGTGCTAACCCCGGGACTGAGCAGTTCTTC CASSANPGTEQFF
TRBJ2-1 NA TRBV9 TRBD2 TGTGCCAGCAGCGTAGGAGCGGGAGGGGACAATGAGCAGTTCTTC CASSVGAGGDNEQFF
TRBJ1-3 NA TRBV20-1 NA TGCAGTGCTAGAGATGACAGGTTCTCTGGAAACACCATATATTTT CSARDDRFSGNTIYF
TRBJ2-1 NA TRBV3-1 NA TGTGCCAGCAGCCCCTACCTCCATGAGCAGTTCTTC CASSPYLHEQFF
TRBJ2-5 NA TRBV20-1 TRBD2 TGCAGTGCTTTTCGAGGGACTAGCGGGGGGACCCAGTACTTC CSAFRGTSGGTQYF
TRBJ2-3 NA TRBV27 TRBD2 TGTGCCAGCAGTTGGTCAGCCAGCGGGGAAACAGATACGCAGTATTTT CASSWSASGETDTQYF
TRBJ2-4 NA TRBV14 NA TGTACCAGCAGCCTTACCTTAGAACTAGCCAAAAACATTCAGTACTTC CTSSLTLELAKNIQYF
TRBJ2-1 few TRBV13 NA TGTGCCAGCAGCTTTGGAGTTGATGAGCAGTTCTTC CASSFGVDEQFF
TRBJ1-4 few TRBV9 NA TGTGCCAGCAGCGCTACACTTCGGGAAAAACTGTTTTTT CASSATLREKLFF
TRBJ2-5 few TRBV28 NA TGTGCCAGCAGGAGCCGGGACTTCCAACGTCCGGGGTACTTC CASRSRDFQRPGYF
TRBJ2-7 many TRBV10-2 TRBD1 TGCGCCAGCAGTGAGTCAAAACGGGACAGGCCATACGAGCAGTACTTC CASSESKRDRPYEQYF
TRBJ2-5 NA TRBV28 NA TGTGCCACAAGCAGGGGTTACCAAGAGACCCAGTACTTC CATSRGYQETQYF
TRBJ2-1 NA TRBV7-3 TRBD2 TGTGCCAGCAGCCGTGGACTAGCGGGAGATGAGCAGTTCTTC CASSRGLAGDEQFF
TRBJ2-5 once TRBV4-3 NA TGCGCCAGCAGCCGAGATAACTTCCAAGAGACCCAGTACTTC CASSRDNFQETQYF
TRBJ2-7 few TRBV27 NA TGTGCCAGCCCACCCTACGAGCAGTACTTC CASPPYEQYF
TRBJ2-2 NA TRBV12-3/TRBV12-4 NA TGTGCCACCGGCAACGGACCGGCCACCGGGGAGCTGTTTTTT CATGNGPATGELFF
TRBJ1-1 NA TRBV20-1 NA TGCAGTGCTAGGGTGGCTCATGGGTTTGAAGCTTTCTTT CSARVAHGFEAFF
TRBJ1-1 NA TRBV20-1 NA TGCAGTGCCCCTCGGGACACTGAAGCTTTCTTT CSAPRDTEAFF
TRBJ1-4 few TRBV12-3/TRBV12-4 NA TGTGCCAGCAGGGGCGGGGCGGCAACTAATGAAAAACTGTTTTTT CASRGGAATNEKLFF
TRBJ2-3 once TRBV7-2 NA TGTGCCAGCAGCTTAGTTCCGGGACAGCGGGGAGATACGCAGTATTTT CASSLVPGQRGDTQYF
TRBJ2-1 many TRBV28 NA TGTGCCAGCAGTTCCCCAGGGATTGGAAACAATGAGCAGTTCTTC CASSSPGIGNNEQFF